The rows below give T cell receptor beta chains drawn from one sample of a study of T cell responses to AZD1222 COVID-19 vaccine. The protocol was immunoSEQ multiplex PCR, while the TCRdb copy is restricted to in-frame clones and leaves out a portion. The repertoire holds roughly 26,000 clones, with about 88% as singletons. The input for sequencing was peripheral blood, taken 28 days after the second AZD1222 dose. These receptors originate from an adult who received the AZD1222 COVID-19 vaccine. Both conserved end residues are part of each CDR3. Fields, in order: J gene, clone size, D gene, CDR3 length, V gene, CDR3 protein, CDR3 DNA. A D gene is named only where the DNA matches it firmly. Rows give clone size only sometimes, using once, few, many, or a class for an expanded clone.

TRBJ2-5	NA	NA	12	TRBV12-3/TRBV12-4	CASSLGTTTQYF	TGTGCCAGCAGTTTAGGGACTACGACCCAGTACTTC
TRBJ2-7	NA	NA	14	TRBV4-1	CASSPRGVSYEQYF	TGCGCCAGCAGCCCCCGCGGGGTTTCGTACGAGCAGTACTTC
TRBJ2-1	few	NA	17	TRBV7-8	CASSFRLGMASYNEQFF	TGTGCCAGCAGCTTTAGGCTGGGGATGGCCTCCTACAATGAGCAGTTCTTC
TRBJ2-3	NA	TRBD2	18	TRBV6-1	CASSVRLAGAAYTDTQYF	TGTGCCAGCAGTGTCCGACTAGCGGGGGCCGCTTACACAGATACGCAGTATTTT
TRBJ1-6	NA	NA	14	TRBV27	CASSFDRGNSPLHF	TGTGCCAGCAGTTTTGATAGGGGGAATTCACCCCTCCACTTT
TRBJ1-2	NA	TRBD1	15	TRBV6-5	CASSYSGTGNYGYTF	TGTGCCAGCAGTTACTCCGGGACAGGGAACTATGGCTACACCTTC
TRBJ1-1	NA	NA	15	TRBV19	CASSISSGLNTEAFF	TGTGCCAGTAGTATATCTTCCGGACTAAACACTGAAGCTTTCTTT
TRBJ2-1	NA	TRBD2	19	TRBV4-3	CASSQDWLSGGSSYNEQFF	TGCGCCAGCAGCCAAGATTGGCTAAGCGGGGGGTCCTCCTACAATGAGCAGTTCTTC
TRBJ2-5	NA	TRBD2	15	TRBV28	CASSWEGRRGETQYF	TGTGCCAGCAGTTGGGAGGGGAGGAGAGGAGAGACCCAGTACTTC
TRBJ2-7	NA	TRBD2	19	TRBV4-1	CASSTLGLAGGAGPYEQYF	TGCGCCAGCAGTACCTTGGGACTAGCGGGGGGTGCGGGCCCCTACGAGCAGTACTTC
TRBJ1-6	NA	NA	17	TRBV5-5	CASSLAAGGSYNSPLHF	TGTGCCAGCAGCTTGGCGGCGGGGGGCTCCTATAATTCACCCCTCCACTTT
TRBJ2-1	once	TRBD1	16	TRBV4-3	CASSLSWGQGANEQFF	TGCGCCAGCAGCCTTTCCTGGGGACAGGGGGCGAATGAGCAGTTCTTC
TRBJ2-2	NA	NA	17	TRBV7-8	CASSSQVNVANTGELFF	TGTGCCAGCAGCTCTCAGGTTAATGTCGCGAACACCGGGGAGCTGTTTTTT
TRBJ2-2	NA	NA	15	TRBV4-3	CASSQAIKNTGELFF	TGCGCCAGCAGCCAAGCAATTAAGAACACCGGGGAGCTGTTTTTT
TRBJ2-7	NA	NA	13	TRBV3-1/TRBV3-2	CASSPLSSYEQYF	TGTGCCAGCAGCCCCCTCAGCTCCTACGAGCAGTACTTC